The clone carrying this TCR beta chain was seen at least ten times. Its cognate antigen is unknown. Time point here: newly diagnosed GD, antithyroid drugs for less than 3 months. From PBMCs, RNA was extracted and then used to make the TCR library. The TCR beta library used iRepertoire HTBI primers with Arm-PCR amplification of CDR3. Using its own MiXCR run on the multiplex PCR reads, TCRdb lists one record per CDR3 protein. The data contain roughly 530,000 distinct CDR3 sequences, 15% to 20% of them singletons. This sample is drawn from a study of regulatory T cells in long-lasting Graves disease. Study-level points and caveats: Among samples with persistent disease, TRBV28, TRBJ1-2 and TRBJ2-5 were favored.

The ends were cut back, 5 bases at V and 8 bases at J, with 15 bases in the middle. The germline gives CDR1 SGHAT, CDR2 FQNNGV. CDR3 length: 13 residues. These sequences were also reported in another study, on T cells in Graves' hyperthyroidism and ophthalmopathy. This second report adds: For Graves' hyperthyroidism to be stable, ophthalmopathy could not progress within 18 months. Ophthalmopathy was separated from stable hyperthyroidism by a 13 V-J model.

The receptor was isolated from a woman aged 35-65 years with Graves disease. Sequences were derived from peripheral blood mononuclear cells (PBMCs), sampled at new diagnosis, from a patient treated with antithyroid drugs. V is TRBV11-2 and J is TRBJ1-2; D unresolved. In DNA, the CDR3 is TGTGCCAGCAGCCTGGGCTCGACGAGGGGCTACACCTTC. Its protein is CASSLGSTRGYTF.